The subject of this entry is one T cell receptor beta chain. The sample belongs to a study of blood T cell repertoires in COVID-19. The CDR3 loop spans 13 amino acids. V was trimmed by 2 bases and J by 2 bases, leaving 6 bases between them. Germline lookup yields CDR1 LGHNA and CDR2 YSLEER. Original data processing: Quantification of nucleated cells was approximated via reference gene primer amplification. Assay: immunoSEQ multiplex PCR; the TCRdb copy retains only in-frame clones and omits some. D and trimming were read from the DNA, whereas the V and J calls and clone size are those reported in that table. The top ten clones hold about 2.2% of a sample with about 39,000 clones, approximately 90% of them seen once.

V and J are TRBV4-3 and TRBJ1-2; tentative D call: TRBD1 (6 bases). The specimen was peripheral blood. The source of this sequence is a man aged 45-65 years with active COVID-19. CDR3 DNA sequence: TGCGCCAGCAGCCAACAGGGGAACTATGGCTACACCTTC. Translated, it gives CASSQQGNYGYTF.